The clone carrying this T cell receptor (beta chain) was recorded only once. The antigen remains unidentified. V was shortened by 0 bases and J by 3 bases, with 16 bases between the two germline ends. The CDR3 length is 16 residues. CDR1 and CDR2 from the germline V gene are SGHRS and YFSETQ. The entry originates in a study of OX40 agonist ivuxolimab in advanced cancers. This table comes from immunoSEQ multiplex PCR, and its TCRdb copy is limited to in-frame clones, with some not included. This sample yields over 45,000 clones, of which more than 75% are seen a single time; roughly a tenth belongs to the top ten. Study-wide findings and caveats: Antigen targets of the expanded peripheral T cells went undetermined.

The starting material was CD4+ or CD8+ T cells sorted from blood, obtained in a trial of the OX40 agonist ivuxolimab. The sequence derives from an adult with an advanced solid tumor such as melanoma, head and neck, liver or kidney cancer. The chain couples TRBV5-1 to TRBJ2-7; weak D call: TRBD2 (5 bases). The CDR3 nucleotides are TGCGCCAGCAGCTTGGGGGAGCAGGACTCAGGCTACGAGCAGTACTTC. Translated: CASSLGEQDSGYEQYF.